These 27 T cell receptor beta chains share one sample of origin, sequenced in a study of cytomegalovirus exposure and HLA in healthy donors. The PCR employed 60 Vbeta primers together with 13 Jbeta primers. Libraries were prepared by immunoSEQ multiplex PCR; TCRdb keeps only in-frame clonotypes and omits some of them. The table records under 100,000 clones, 62% of them present only once. Sequencing used PBMCs. The receptors were gathered from a woman in her twenties or thirties in good health and CMV-seropositive.

The chain is built from TRBV5-1 and TRBJ1-1; D is unclear. Germline CDR1 is SGHRS and CDR2 is YFSETQ. V was clipped by 0 bases and J by 0 bases, with 3 bases between them. This CDR3 contains 13 residues. Here the CDR3 reads CASSLGVNTEAFF. The CDR3, as DNA: TGCGCCAGCAGCTTGGGCGTGAACACTGAAGCTTTCTTT.

A remark on this clone: One end of the junction fails to match germline, which may point to a read error. The sample carries other DNA sequences with the same CDR3. The V call is TRBV27, the J call TRBJ2-7, with D possibly matching TRBD1 (6 bases). The CDR3 is 16 residues long. The germline gives CDR1 MNHEY, CDR2 SMNVEV (reference sequence). The chain's CDR3 is CASRYIPSGGGTGLHF. The DNA for the CDR3 is TGTGCCAGCCGCTATATACCTTCTGGTGGCGGAACAGGGCTTCACTTC.

This chain joins TRBV15 and TRBJ2-3; 7 bases agree with TRBD1. J gave up 7 bases and V 4 bases, and 11 bases lay outside the gene matches. The germline gives CDR1 LNHNV, CDR2 YYDKDF (reference sequence). This CDR3 contains 15 residues. CDR3 bases: TGTGCCACCAGCACGAGGGACAGCCGCGCGAATACGCAGTATTTT. Translating gives CATSTRDSRANTQYF.

The DNA for the CDR3 is TGTGCCAGCAGTTTTCCGGGGACTAGCACAGATACGCAGTATTTT. The encoded protein is CASSFPGTSTDTQYF. The chain recombines TRBV28 with TRBJ2-3, with TRBD2 as a possible D gene (6 bases). Trimming removed 3 bases from V and 0 bases from J, with 10 bases in between. Germline V gene data show CDR1 as MDHEN and CDR2 as SYDVKM. CDR3 length: 15 amino acids.

The rearrangement uses TRBV11-2 and TRBJ2-2; 9 positions agree with TRBD1. CDR1 and CDR2 (germline): SGHAT, FQNNGV. The CDR3 runs to 15 residues. J was trimmed by 5 bases and V by 6 bases; bases with no gene match: 7. This CDR3 reads CASSIGQGKTGELFF. The CDR3 DNA reads as TGTGCCAGCAGTATCGGACAGGGGAAGACCGGGGAGCTGTTTTTT.

The chain uses TRBV5-1 and TRBJ1-6; D gene unclear. CDR3 length equals 16 residues. Germline lookup yields CDR1 SGHRS and CDR2 YFSETQ. Trimming cost V 4 bases and J 2 bases, with 13 bases left between them. The CDR3 loop is CASSPESIAYNSPLHF. In DNA form, the CDR3 reads TGCGCCAGCAGCCCCGAGTCGATCGCCTATAATTCACCCCTCCACTTT.

Of note for this clone: Compared with germline, one end of the junction differs, possibly owing to a read error. The chain links TRBV15 to TRBJ1-2; 8 bases match TRBD1. CDR1 and CDR2 from the germline V gene are LNHNV and YYDKDF (reference sequence). This CDR3 has 16 residues. CDR3 amino acids: CATSRGGGGQDVGYPF. The DNA for the CDR3 is TGTGCCACCAGCAGAGGCGGGGGGGGACAGGACGTTGGCTACCCCTTC.

Notes on this clone: In the same sample, other DNA sequences code for this CDR3. The chain carries TRBV6-5 and TRBJ1-1; D not resolved. V lost 6 bases and J lost 5, with 13 bases in between. CDR3 length equals 13 residues. In germline, CDR1 is MNHEY, CDR2 SVGAGI. The CDR3 protein is CASRLDKRTEAFF. CDR3 sequence (DNA): TGTGCCAGCAGACTCGATAAGAGAACTGAAGCTTTCTTT.

This clone appeared a few times. J is TRBJ1-1 and V is TRBV6-6; D gene unclear. CDR1 is MNHNY and CDR2 is SVGAGI in the germline V gene (reference sequence). The CDR3 contains 13 residues. The V and J ends lost 4 bases and 4 bases respectively, with 10 bases between them. CDR3 sequence reads: CASSSLRGTEAFF. In DNA form, the CDR3 reads TGTGCCAGCAGTTCCCTCCGGGGCACTGAAGCTTTCTTT.

Concerning this clone: One end of the junction fails to match germline, which may point to a read error. The V call is TRBV28, the J call TRBJ1-2, with TRBD1 as a possible D gene (5 bases). The CDR3 is 13 amino acids. The V gene's germline CDR1 is MDHEN and CDR2 SYDVKM. The CDR3 nucleotides read TGTGCCAGCAGTTTTTCAGGGAACTATGGCTACCCCTTC. This translates into CASSFSGNYGYPF.

V is TRBV9 and J is TRBJ2-6; 7 bases line up with TRBD2. Germline V gene data show CDR1 as SGDLS and CDR2 as YYNGEE. CDR3 length: 17 residues. The V and J ends lost 0 bases and 2 bases, in that order; junction bases with no gene match: 5. CDR3 residues: CASSVEGGSTGANVLTF. DNA for the CDR3: TGTGCCAGCAGCGTAGAGGGAGGGAGTACTGGGGCCAACGTCCTGACTTTC.

This chain joins TRBV28 and TRBJ1-2; D remains ambiguous. The CDR3 is 14 amino acids. The ends were cut back, 2 bases at V and 1 base at J, with 8 bases in the middle. The germline gives CDR1 MDHEN, CDR2 SYDVKM. CDR3 DNA sequence: TGTGCCAGCAGTTTACAACAGTTTAACTATGGCTACACCTTC. The encoded protein is CASSLQQFNYGYTF.

V usage is TRBV9 and J usage is TRBJ1-6; D is undetermined. Germline V gene sequence: CDR1 SGDLS, CDR2 YYNGEE. The CDR3 is made up of 14 amino acids. Trimming took 0 bases from V and 7 from J, leaving 8 bases between them. Written as DNA, the CDR3 is TGTGCCAGCAGCGTAGATGTGAGCAATTCACCCCTCCACTTT. The encoded protein is CASSVDVSNSPLHF.

This clone was counted between two and nine times. This chain links TRBV7-9 with TRBJ2-5; D is unclear. The CDR3 runs 14 residues. Trimming left V 6 bases short and J 0 bases short, with 11 bases between. CDR1 is SEHNR and CDR2 is FQNEAQ in the germline V gene (reference sequence). The DNA of the CDR3 is TGTGCCAGCAGGCAAACAACGTACCAAGAGACCCAGTACTTC. As protein: CASRQTTYQETQYF.

The rearrangement joins TRBV10-3 to TRBJ2-1; D uncertain. Trimming took 4 bases from V and 7 from J, leaving 8 bases between them. The CDR3 is 12 amino acids. Germline V gene lookup returns CDR1 ENHRY and CDR2 SYGVKD. The CDR3 DNA is TGTGCCATCAGTGCAGGTCTTAATGAGCAGTTCTTC. Translation gives CAISAGLNEQFF.

The chain couples TRBV7-9 to TRBJ2-5; maybe TRBD2 (6 bases). The CDR3 has 17 amino acids. Germline CDR1 and CDR2: SEHNR and FQNEAQ (reference sequence). V lost 5 bases, J lost 4 bases, and 23 bases lay in between. The CDR3 reads CASSLGAWAGSGETQYF. For the CDR3, the DNA is TGTGCCAGCAGCCTCGGGGCCTGGGCGGGGTCGGGAGAGACCCAGTACTTC.

This chain connects TRBV5-5 to TRBJ2-1; a weak D match, TRBD1 (5 bases). The CDR3 sequence is 13 residues long. Germline V gene lookup returns CDR1 SGHKS and CDR2 YYEKEE (reference sequence). Trimming took 0 bases from V and 7 from J, leaving 8 bases between them. The CDR3 sequence: CASSLGTHNEQFF. CDR3 sequence (DNA): TGTGCCAGCAGCTTGGGGACACATAATGAGCAGTTCTTC.

This rearrangement joins TRBV5-1 to TRBJ1-2, with D possibly matching TRBD1 (6 bases). V dropped 4 bases and J dropped 5 bases, with 18 bases sitting between them. Germline V lookup: CDR1 SGHRS, CDR2 YFSETQ. The CDR3 is made up of 15 amino acids. The CDR3 protein is CASSPAGGQGYGYTF. The CDR3 region has the DNA TGCGCCAGCAGCCCCGCCGGGGGGCAGGGGTATGGCTACACCTTC.

In its sample, this clone was seen a few times. The V gene is TRBV9, the J gene TRBJ2-2, with 7 bases lining up with TRBD2. Losses at the gene ends were 0 bases for V and 1 base for J; bases not matched to a gene: 0. Germline V CDR1 and CDR2: SGDLS, YYNGEE. CDR3 length: 15 amino acids. The CDR3 spells CASSVGGRNTGELFF. CDR3 sequence (DNA): TGTGCCAGCAGCGTAGGCGGGAGGAACACCGGGGAGCTGTTTTTT. The full variable domain, completed using reference TRBV9 and TRBJ2-2, is DSGVTQTPKHLITATGQRVTLRCSPRSGDLSVYWYQQSLDQGLQFLIQYYNGEERAKGNILERFSAQQFPDLHSELNLSSLELGDSALYFCASSVGGRNTGELFFGEGSRLTVL.

This clone has just one count. The chain is built from TRBV14 and TRBJ2-7, with a possible D match to TRBD1 (6 bases). Trimming removed 3 bases at V and 2 bases at J, with 14 bases between. Germline V gene sequence: CDR1 SGHDN, CDR2 FVKESK. The CDR3 is 15 residues long. The CDR3 is CASSHLDRLTYEQYF. As DNA, the CDR3 is TGTGCCAGCAGCCACCTGGACAGATTAACCTACGAGCAGTACTTC.

This clone turned up a few times. The chain carries TRBV6-5 and TRBJ1-4, with D uncertain. In germline, CDR1 is MNHEY, CDR2 SVGAGI. The CDR3 runs 16 residues. Trimming took 0 bases from V and 0 from J, leaving 8 bases between them. CDR3 amino acids: CASSYSEASTNEKLFF. The DNA of the CDR3 is TGTGCCAGCAGTTACTCGGAGGCCTCAACTAATGAAAAACTGTTTTTT.

A few counts support this clone. V usage is TRBV19 and J usage is TRBJ2-1; 11 bases fit TRBD1. J gave up 8 bases and V 8 bases, and 8 bases lay outside the gene matches. Germline values: CDR1 LNHDA, CDR2 SQIVND (reference sequence). The CDR3 totals 14 residues. Here the CDR3 reads CASQRTGGIHEQFF. CDR3 DNA: TGTGCCAGTCAACGGACAGGGGGCATCCATGAGCAGTTCTTC.

J is TRBJ1-4 and V is TRBV4-3; 7 nucleotides align to TRBD1. This CDR3 region has 16 residues. Per germline, CDR1 LGHNA and CDR2 YSLEER. V trimming: 3 bases; J trimming: 14 bases; junction bases outside the gene matches: 18. CDR3 residues: CASSQQQGSMGRGLFF. The CDR3 DNA sequence: TGCGCCAGCAGCCAGCAACAGGGGTCGATGGGTCGAGGGCTGTTTTTT.

The chain links TRBV18 to TRBJ1-2; 9 bases map to TRBD1. From germline, CDR1 is KGHSH and CDR2 LQKENI. Germline trimming cut 3 bases from V and 4 bases from J; bases unmatched to any gene: 9. This CDR3 has 16 amino acids. The CDR3 is CASSPFSGQGTYGYTF. The CDR3 DNA sequence: TGTGCCAGCTCACCGTTTTCCGGACAGGGGACCTATGGCTACACCTTC.

The chain links TRBV4-2 to TRBJ2-3; TRBD1 might be the D (6 bases). V lost 5 bases, J lost 2 bases, and 14 bases lay in between. Germline lookup yields CDR1 LGHNA and CDR2 YNFKEQ. The CDR3 length is 15 residues. The CDR3 bases are TGTGCCAGCAGCACAAGACAGGTACCCACAGATACGCAGTATTTT. Translated, it gives CASSTRQVPTDTQYF.

The V gene is TRBV29-1, the J gene TRBJ2-1, with 10 bases that match TRBD2. V lost 6 bases, J lost 0 bases, and 2 bases stayed unmatched. Germline CDR1 reads SQVTM; CDR2 reads ANQGSEA. The CDR3 consists of 14 residues. The CDR3 is CSVSGGASYNEQFF. In nucleotides, the CDR3 is TGCAGCGTCAGCGGGGGGGCCTCCTACAATGAGCAGTTCTTC.

The J gene is TRBJ2-2, the V gene TRBV5-4; 8 bases align to TRBD2. Germline CDR1 and CDR2: SGHNT and YYREEE (reference sequence). Germline trimming cut 0 bases from V and 8 bases from J; bases unmatched to any gene: 9. The CDR3 covers 16 residues. In DNA, the CDR3 is TGTGCCAGCAGCTTGGAGCAGACTAGCGTGATAGGGGAGCTGTTTTTT. As protein: CASSLEQTSVIGELFF.